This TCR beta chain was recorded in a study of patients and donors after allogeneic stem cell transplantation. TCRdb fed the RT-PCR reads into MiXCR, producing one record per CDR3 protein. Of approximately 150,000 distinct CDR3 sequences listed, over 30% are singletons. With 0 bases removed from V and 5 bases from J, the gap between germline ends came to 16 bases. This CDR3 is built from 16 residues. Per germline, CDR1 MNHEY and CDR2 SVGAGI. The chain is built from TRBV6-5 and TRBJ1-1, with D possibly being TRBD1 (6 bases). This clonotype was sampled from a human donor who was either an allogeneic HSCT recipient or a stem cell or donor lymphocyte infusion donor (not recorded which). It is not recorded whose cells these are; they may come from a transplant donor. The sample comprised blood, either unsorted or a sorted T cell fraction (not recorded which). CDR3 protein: CASSYSGQRGKTEAFF. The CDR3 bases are TGTGCCAGCAGTTACTCAGGTCAAAGGGGGAAGACTGAAGCTTTCTTT.